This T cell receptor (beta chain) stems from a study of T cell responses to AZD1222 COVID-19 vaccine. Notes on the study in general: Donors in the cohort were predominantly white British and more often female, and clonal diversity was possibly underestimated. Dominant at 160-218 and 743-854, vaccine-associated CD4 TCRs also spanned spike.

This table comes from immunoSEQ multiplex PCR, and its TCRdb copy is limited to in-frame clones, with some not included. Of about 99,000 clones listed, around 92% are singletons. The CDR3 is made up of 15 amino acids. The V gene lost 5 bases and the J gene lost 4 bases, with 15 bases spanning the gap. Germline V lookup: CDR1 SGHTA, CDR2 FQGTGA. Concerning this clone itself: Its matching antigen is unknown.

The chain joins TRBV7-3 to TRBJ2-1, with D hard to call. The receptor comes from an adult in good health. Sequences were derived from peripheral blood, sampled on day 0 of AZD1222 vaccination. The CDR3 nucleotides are TGTGCCAGCAGCCAACGACGATTGACGTACAATGAGCAGTTCTTC. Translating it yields CASSQRRLTYNEQFF.